This T cell receptor beta chain was obtained from a study of T cells in Graves' hyperthyroidism and ophthalmopathy. This clonotype was found many times. TCR beta CDR3 sequences were amplified from RNA transcripts. TCR CDR3 underwent first-round RT-PCR with the HTBI primer set. TCRdb passed the multiplex PCR reads through MiXCR, listing each CDR3 protein once. The sample consists of 250,000 to 350,000 distinct CDR3 sequences, about 15% of them appearing once. With 3 bases clipped from V and 5 bases from J, the junction kept 8 bases outside the gene matches. The CDR3 has 15 amino acids. Germline CDR1 and CDR2: SGHRS and YFSETQ.

The source is a man aged 30-40 years with Graves' hyperthyroidism. Sequencing was done on a sample of blood. The chain combines TRBV5-1 with TRBJ2-3; 8 nucleotides line up with TRBD2. This CDR3 reads CASSWAGGAEDTQYF. The CDR3 DNA reads as TGCGCCAGCAGCTGGGCGGGGGGAGCGGAAGATACGCAGTATTTT.